This TCR beta chain came from a study of blood T cell repertoires in COVID-19. Clones were sequenced by immunoSEQ multiplex PCR, and TCRdb holds only the in-frame ones, with some missing. The sample has 95,000 to 120,000 clones; about 84% are singletons. Germline CDR1 SGHRS, CDR2 YFSETQ. The CDR3 length is 15 residues. The V and J ends lost 0 bases and 6 bases, in that order; junction bases with no gene match: 9. The receptor's source is a man aged 50 to 60 with acute or convalescent COVID-19. Specimen: peripheral blood. The V gene is TRBV5-1, the J gene TRBJ2-7; 7 nucleotides line up with TRBD1. CDR3 coding DNA: TGCGCCAGCAGCTTGGGGGGCCAGGGGGTGGTCGAGCAGTACTTC. This encodes CASSLGGQGVVEQYF.